Listed here are 15 T cell receptor beta chains from one sample, sequenced in a study of human T cells and chemical hapten exposure. Time point noted: patch test 3, about 24 weeks after DPC sensitization. Documented treatment: therapeutic diphenylcyclopropenone sensitization with weekly scalp DPC. In TCRdb, the RACE reads were re-called with MiXCR into one record per CDR3 protein. Altogether 99,000 or so distinct CDR3 sequences are present, approximately 36% being singletons, with the ten largest covering roughly 2.7%. Sequences were derived from whole blood, sampled in connection with sensitization to the hapten diphenylcyclopropenone (DPC). The receptors originated from a man between 40 and 49 years old with alopecia areata. Some clones in this sample may be carry-over from other donors' samples.

The genes are TRBV7-8 and TRBJ1-6; D is undetermined. The ends were cut back, 5 bases at V and 7 bases at J, with 18 bases in the middle. The CDR3 covers 16 residues. Germline CDR1 reads SGHVS; CDR2 reads FQNEAQ. CDR3 protein: CASSLESGWVNSPLHF. CDR3 sequence (DNA): TGTGCCAGCAGCCTCGAGAGCGGTTGGGTGAATTCACCCCTCCACTTT. The full variable domain, in which reference TRBV7-8 and TRBJ1-6 provide the parts outside the CDR3, is GAGVSQSPRYKVAKRGQDVALRCDPISGHVSLFWYQQALGQGPEFLTYFQNEAQLDKSGLPSDRFFAERPEGSVSTLKIQRTQQEDSAVYLCASSLESGWVNSPLHFGNGTRLTVT.

The chain carries TRBV12-3 or TRBV12-4 and TRBJ2-3, with 9 bases fitting TRBD2. CDR3 length equals 18 residues. Trimming removed 5 bases from V and 0 bases from J; junction bases left unmatched: 12. The CDR3 DNA sequence: TGTGCCAGCAGTGGGGTAGATGCGGGAGGGCCGAGCACAGATACGCAGTATTTT. The encoded protein is CASSGVDAGGPSTDTQYF.

The sample holds a few counts of this clonotype. The chain carries TRBV13 and TRBJ2-3, with D perhaps TRBD2 (6 bases). The CDR3 runs to 16 residues. Germline V gene sequence: CDR1 PRHDT, CDR2 FYEKMQ (reference sequence). V was cut by 2 bases and J by 0 bases, with 12 bases left in between. CDR3 protein: CASSLSSAGSTDTQYF. The CDR3 DNA reads TGTGCCAGCAGCTTAAGTTCAGCGGGTAGCACAGATACGCAGTATTTT.

This clonotype was recorded once. The J gene is TRBJ1-1, the V gene TRBV6-5, with D possibly TRBD1 on 5 matching bases. Trimming removed 4 bases at V and 0 bases at J, with 12 bases between. The germline V gene has CDR1 MNHEY and CDR2 SVGAGI. The CDR3 loop spans 15 amino acids. The CDR3 loop reads CASSSSTELNTEAFF. CDR3 in DNA: TGTGCCAGCAGTTCATCGACAGAACTGAACACTGAAGCTTTCTTT.

The chain combines TRBV20-1 with TRBJ2-1; unclear D gene. The CDR3 is 15 residues long. V was cut by 0 bases and J by 0 bases, with 9 bases left in between. Germline V gives CDR1 DFQATT, CDR2 SNEGSKA (reference sequence). The CDR3 DNA reads as TGCAGTGCTAGAGATGGTAAAGTCTCCTACAATGAGCAGTTCTTC. Its translation is CSARDGKVSYNEQFF.

Concerning this clonotype: A much larger clone sits a single nucleotide away, making a read error possible. The gene calls are TRBV5-1 and TRBJ2-3, with D uncertain. This CDR3 is 12 amino acids long. Germline CDR1 SGHRS, CDR2 YFSETQ. Trimming removed 4 bases at V and 2 bases at J, with 5 bases between. The CDR3 sequence is CASSQDTDTQYF. DNA for the CDR3: TGCGCCAGCAGCCAGGACACAGATACGCAGTATTTT. Full variable domain (outside the CDR3, taken from reference TRBV5-1 and TRBJ2-3): KAGVTQTPRYLIKTRGQQVTLSCSPISGHRSVSWYQQTPGQGLQFLFEYFSETQRNKGNFPGRFSGRQFSNSRSEMNVSTLELGDSALYLCASSQDTDTQYFGPGTRLTVL.

This clonotype was recorded only once. The CDR3, as DNA: TGTGCCAGCAGCCGACCCCCGTCGCTAGCGGGAGTTACTGGGGCCAACGTCCTGACTTTC. Translating gives CASSRPPSLAGVTGANVLTF. The chain uses TRBV6-2 or TRBV6-3 and TRBJ2-6, with 10 bases matching TRBD2. Losses at the gene ends were 6 bases for V and 2 bases for J; bases not matched to a gene: 16. The CDR3 runs 20 residues. CDR1 and CDR2 (germline): MNHEY, SVGEGT.

This rearrangement joins TRBV4-3 to TRBJ2-1, with D unresolved. Germline values: CDR1 LGHNA, CDR2 YSLEER. Trimming pared 4 bases from V and 0 bases from J, leaving 10 bases between. This CDR3 has 15 residues. CDR3 coding DNA: TGCGCCAGCAGCCCCGACCGTAGCTCCTACAATGAGCAGTTCTTC. Translated, it gives CASSPDRSSYNEQFF.

This chain uses TRBV7-2 with TRBJ1-2; the D is unclear. The CDR3 contains 13 residues. V was clipped by 6 bases and J by 0 bases, with 8 bases between them. Germline assignment: CDR1 SGHTA and CDR2 FQGNSA. CDR3 amino acids: CASRQTANYGYTF. In DNA, the CDR3 is TGTGCCAGCAGACAAACAGCTAACTATGGCTACACCTTC.

This rearrangement joins TRBV29-1 to TRBJ2-1, with TRBD1 matching over 11 bases. The CDR3 is made up of 13 amino acids. V shed 4 bases and J 7 bases; nucleotides not matched to a gene: 3. Germline V gene sequence: CDR1 SQVTM, CDR2 ANQGSEA. The CDR3 loop is CSVARDRGNEQFF. CDR3 DNA: TGCAGCGTTGCTAGGGACAGGGGGAATGAGCAGTTCTTC.

CDR3 DNA sequence: TGTGCCAGCAGTTCACCGGGACTTCAAGAGACCCAGTACTTC. Amino acids: CASSSPGLQETQYF. The J gene is TRBJ2-5, the V gene TRBV28; D is perhaps TRBD2 (6 bases). The V gene's germline CDR1 is MDHEN and CDR2 SYDVKM. The CDR3 totals 14 residues. V gave up 4 bases and J gave up 2 bases, with 11 bases separating them.

This clonotype appeared a few times. The chain carries TRBV13 and TRBJ2-3, with 10 bases matching TRBD1. From germline, CDR1 is PRHDT and CDR2 FYEKMQ (reference sequence). The J segment lost 5 bases and the V segment lost 4 bases, leaving 6 bases of the junction unmatched. This CDR3 is built from 15 residues. This chain's CDR3 is CASSYKTGGLDTQYF. The DNA of the CDR3 is TGTGCCAGCAGCTACAAGACAGGGGGCTTAGATACGCAGTATTTT.

This clonotype has just a few counts. The chain links TRBV20-1 to TRBJ2-7, with no clear D. The CDR3 contains 12 residues. V was cut by 0 bases and J by 7 bases, with 10 bases left in between. Germline V gene data show CDR1 as DFQATT and CDR2 as SNEGSKA (reference sequence). As DNA, the CDR3 is TGCAGTGCTAGAGATCGACTGGGGGAGCAGTACGTC. This codes for CSARDRLGEQYV.

In this sample, this clonotype turned up a few times. CDR3 in amino acids: CASSLPVASGSTDTQYF. CDR3 in DNA: TGTGCCAGCAGCTTACCCGTGGCTAGCGGGAGCACAGATACGCAGTATTTT. The rearrangement links TRBV7-9 to TRBJ2-3; 8 bases fit TRBD2. The length of the CDR3 is 17 residues. Germline lookup yields CDR1 SEHNR and CDR2 FQNEAQ (reference sequence). After removal of 2 bases from V and 0 bases from J, the junction contained 7 bases not matched to a gene. The full variable domain, its missing parts supplied by reference TRBV7-9 and TRBJ2-3, is DTGVSQNPRHKITKRGQNVTFRCDPISEHNRLYWYRQTLGQGPEFLTYFQNEAQLEKSRLLSDRFSAERPKGSFSTLEIQRTEQGDSAMYLCASSLPVASGSTDTQYFGPGTRLTVL.

The gene calls are TRBV7-2 and TRBJ2-2, with no clear D. Germline V gene sequence: CDR1 SGHTA, CDR2 FQGNSA. Trimming took 6 bases from V and 3 from J, leaving 8 bases between them. The CDR3 runs to 13 residues. CDR3 DNA sequence: TGTGCCAGCAGAACATCTTACACCGGGGAGCTGTTTTTT. Translation gives CASRTSYTGELFF. The whole variable domain, remainder taken from reference TRBV7-2 and TRBJ2-2, is GAGVSQSPSNKVTEKGKDVELRCDPISGHTALYWYRQSLGQGLEFLIYFQGNSAPDKSGLPSDRFSAERTGGSVSTLTIQRTQQEDSAVYLCASRTSYTGELFFGEGSRLTVL.